The clone carrying this T cell receptor (beta chain) was picked up many times. This sample is drawn from a study of T-cell reconstitution after alpha-beta-depleted transplantation in children. As it was prepared, the TCRbeta library received unique molecular identifiers. TCRdb used MiXCR to reprocess the PCR reads, holding one entry per CDR3 protein. Seen here are around 71,000 distinct CDR3 sequences, approximately 7.3% observed once, and the top ten hold around 2.5%. Germline CDR1 reads SGHVS; CDR2 reads FQNEAQ. This CDR3 has 18 residues. V shed 1 base and J shed 0 bases, with 13 bases lying between them.

The chain has TRBV7-8 and TRBJ1-6; D gene uncertain. The TCR was taken from a human donor who donated a stem cell graft to a child with acute lymphoblastic leukemia. The material was PBMCs from the stem cell graft donor, obtained from the stem cell graft. The CDR3 sequence is CASSLGVQRSSYNSPLHF. CDR3 sequence (DNA): TGTGCCAGCAGCTTAGGGGTACAGAGGAGCTCCTATAATTCACCCCTCCACTTT.